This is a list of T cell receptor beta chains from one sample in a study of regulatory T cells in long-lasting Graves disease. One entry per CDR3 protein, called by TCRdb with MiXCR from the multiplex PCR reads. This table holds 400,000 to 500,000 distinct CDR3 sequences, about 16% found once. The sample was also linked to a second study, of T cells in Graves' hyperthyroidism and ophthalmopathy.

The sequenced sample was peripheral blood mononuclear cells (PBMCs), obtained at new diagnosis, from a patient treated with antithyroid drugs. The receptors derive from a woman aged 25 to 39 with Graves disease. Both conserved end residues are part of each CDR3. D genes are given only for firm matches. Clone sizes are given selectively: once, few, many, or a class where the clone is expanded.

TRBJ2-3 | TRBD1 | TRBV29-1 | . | CSAPTGLITDTQYF | TGCAGCGCCCCGACAGGGTTGATAACAGATACGCAGTATTTT
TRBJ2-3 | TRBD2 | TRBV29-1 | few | CSVETPSGNTDTQYF | TGCAGCGTTGAGACGCCTAGCGGAAACACAGATACGCAGTATTTT
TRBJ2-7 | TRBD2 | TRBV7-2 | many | CASSFIVGTTYEQYF | TGTGCCAGCAGCTTCATAGTGGGGACTACCTACGAGCAGTACTTC
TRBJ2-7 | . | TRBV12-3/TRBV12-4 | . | CASSLVTKGHEQYF | TGTGCCAGCAGTTTAGTGACAAAGGGCCACGAGCAGTACTTC
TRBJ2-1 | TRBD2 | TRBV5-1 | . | CASSRDRLAGVEQFF | TGCGCCAGCAGCCGAGACAGGCTAGCGGGAGTCGAGCAGTTCTTC
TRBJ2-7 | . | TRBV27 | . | CASRQLAAYEQYF | TGTGCCAGCAGACAACTCGCCGCCTACGAGCAGTACTTC
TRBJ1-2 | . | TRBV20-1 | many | CSARRASYGYTF | TGCAGTGCTAGAAGGGCGAGCTATGGCTACACCTTC
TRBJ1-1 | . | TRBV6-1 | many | CASSLFPRAFF | TGTGCCAGCAGTCTCTTTCCGAGGGCTTTCTTT
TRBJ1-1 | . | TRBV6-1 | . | CASSSLDSVGTEAFF | TGTGCCAGCAGCTCCCTGGACTCGGTAGGGACTGAAGCTTTCTTT
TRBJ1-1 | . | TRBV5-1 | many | CASSLVDSLNTEAFF | TGCGCCAGCAGCTTGGTTGATTCCCTTAACACTGAAGCTTTCTTT
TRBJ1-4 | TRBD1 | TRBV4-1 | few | CASSPRGGIANEKLFF | TGCGCCAGCAGCCCGCGAGGGGGCATAGCTAATGAAAAACTGTTTTTT
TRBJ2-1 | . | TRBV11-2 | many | CASSLGTYNEQFF | TGTGCCAGCAGCCTCGGGACCTACAATGAGCAGTTCTTC
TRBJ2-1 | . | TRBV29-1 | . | CSVEGSSLSYNEQFF | TGCAGCGTTGAAGGCTCCTCCCTTTCCTACAATGAGCAGTTCTTC
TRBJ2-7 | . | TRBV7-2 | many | CASSLDWEALDEQYF | TGTGCCAGCAGCCTCGACTGGGAGGCCTTGGACGAGCAGTACTTC
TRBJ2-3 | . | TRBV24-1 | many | CATSEPDTSTDTQYF | TGTGCCACCAGTGAGCCCGACACTAGCACAGATACGCAGTATTTT
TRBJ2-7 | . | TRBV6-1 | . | CASGTQDYEQYF | TGTGCCAGCGGGACCCAAGACTACGAGCAGTACTTC
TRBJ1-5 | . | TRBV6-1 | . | CASSAAAGASNQPQHF | TGTGCCAGCAGTGCGGCAGCCGGGGCTAGCAATCAGCCCCAGCATTTT
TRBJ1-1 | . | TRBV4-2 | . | CASSQEDVVWAAAEAFF | TGTGCCAGCAGCCAAGAGGATGTGGTGTGGGCGGCAGCTGAAGCTTTCTTT
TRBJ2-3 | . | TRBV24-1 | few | CATSDYNQKGTDTQYF | TGTGCCACCAGTGACTACAACCAGAAAGGCACAGATACGCAGTATTTT
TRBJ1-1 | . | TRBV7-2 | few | CASNLEWGEAFF | TGTGCCAGCAATCTCGAGTGGGGCGAAGCTTTCTTT
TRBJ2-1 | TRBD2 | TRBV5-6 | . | CASSDPRAGGPGNEQFF | TGTGCCAGCAGCGACCCCCGGGCGGGAGGGCCGGGGAATGAGCAGTTCTTC
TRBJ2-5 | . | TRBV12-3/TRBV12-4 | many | CANSRNRQETQYF | TGTGCCAATAGTCGGAACAGACAAGAGACCCAGTACTTC
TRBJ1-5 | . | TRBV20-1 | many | CSAEPLGGIGNQPQHF | TGCAGCGCCGAACCTTTGGGGGGGATAGGCAATCAGCCCCAGCATTTT
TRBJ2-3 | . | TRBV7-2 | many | CASSTDQSTDTQYF | TGTGCCAGCAGCACGGACCAAAGCACAGATACGCAGTATTTT
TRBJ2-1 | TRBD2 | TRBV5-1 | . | CASSLALAGDNEQFF | TGCGCCAGCAGCCTAGCCCTAGCGGGAGATAATGAGCAGTTCTTC
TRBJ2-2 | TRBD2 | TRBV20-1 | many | CSAKRAVAGTHIVTGELFF | TGCAGTGCTAAAAGGGCGGTAGCGGGGACTCACATAGTCACCGGGGAGCTGTTTTTT
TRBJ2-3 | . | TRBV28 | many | CASSLATGGGTDTQYF | TGTGCCAGCAGTCTCGCCACAGGGGGGGGCACAGATACGCAGTATTTT
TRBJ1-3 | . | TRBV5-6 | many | CASSNYRVAGNTIYF | TGTGCCAGCAGCAACTACAGGGTCGCTGGAAACACCATATATTTT
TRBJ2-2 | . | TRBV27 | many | CASGGATNTGELFF | TGTGCCAGCGGGGGGGCGACGAACACCGGGGAGCTGTTTTTT
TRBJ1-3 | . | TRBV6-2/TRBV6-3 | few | CASSPTLPGNTIYF | TGTGCCAGCAGTCCAACCTTACCTGGAAACACCATATATTTT
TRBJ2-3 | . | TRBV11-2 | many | CASSSFTRDTQYF | TGTGCCAGCAGCTCCTTTACTAGAGATACGCAGTATTTT
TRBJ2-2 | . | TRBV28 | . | CASSLGFNTGELFF | TGTGCCAGCAGTTTGGGTTTTAACACCGGGGAGCTGTTTTTT
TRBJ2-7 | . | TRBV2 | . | CASSPGGAVRGEQYF | TGTGCCAGCAGTCCCGGCGGGGCGGTCCGGGGCGAGCAGTACTTC
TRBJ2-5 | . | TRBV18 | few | CASSPLQEQETQYF | TGTGCCAGCTCACCATTACAGGAACAAGAGACCCAGTACTTC
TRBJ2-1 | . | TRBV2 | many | CASSGRGHNEQFF | TGTGCCAGCAGTGGTCGGGGCCACAATGAGCAGTTCTTC
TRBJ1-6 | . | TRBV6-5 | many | CASSYGARDSPLHF | TGTGCCAGCAGTTACGGTGCGAGGGATTCACCCCTCCACTTT
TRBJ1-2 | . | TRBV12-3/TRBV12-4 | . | CAGTKGGVYGYTF | TGTGCCGGCACCAAAGGCGGAGTCTATGGCTACACCTTC
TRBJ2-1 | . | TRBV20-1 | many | CSARFSRRVVNEQFF | TGCAGTGCTAGATTTAGTAGGAGGGTGGTTAATGAGCAGTTCTTC
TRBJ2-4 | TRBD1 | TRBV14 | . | CASSHGGQGAIQYF | TGTGCCAGCAGCCATGGGGGACAGGGTGCCATTCAGTACTTC
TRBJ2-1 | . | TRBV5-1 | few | CASSPIRVYSSYNEQFF | TGTGCCAGCAGCCCCATACGGGTGTACAGCTCCTACAATGAGCAGTTCTTC
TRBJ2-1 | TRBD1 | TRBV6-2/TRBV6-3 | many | CASSYSQGTSYNEQFF | TGTGCCAGCAGTTACTCACAGGGGACCTCCTACAATGAGCAGTTCTTC
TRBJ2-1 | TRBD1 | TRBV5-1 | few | CASSSLTGGRYNEQLF | TGCGCCAGCAGCTCCCTGACAGGGGGAAGGTACAATGAGCAGCTCTTC
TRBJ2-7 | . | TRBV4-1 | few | CASSQEKGNAFKQYF | TGCGCCAGCAGCCAAGAAAAGGGGAACGCTTTCAAGCAGTACTTC
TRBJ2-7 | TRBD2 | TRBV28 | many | CGSSGSPAGVQYF | TGTGGTTCTAGCGGGAGTCCCGCGGGGGTGCAGTACTTC
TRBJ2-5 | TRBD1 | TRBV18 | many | CASSHRQGETQYF | TGTGCCAGCTCACACAGACAGGGAGAGACCCAGTACTTC
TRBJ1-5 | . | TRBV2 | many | CASRASGERNQPQHF | TGTGCCAGCAGGGCCTCGGGAGAGCGCAATCAGCCCCAGCATTTT
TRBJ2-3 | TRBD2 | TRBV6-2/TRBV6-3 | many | CASSYAFLLAGEPDTQYF | TGTGCCAGCAGTTACGCCTTCCTTCTAGCGGGAGAGCCAGATACGCAGTATTTT
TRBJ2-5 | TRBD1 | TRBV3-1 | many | CASSQLDRRETQYF | TGTGCCAGCAGCCAACTGGACAGGCGCGAGACCCAGTACTTC
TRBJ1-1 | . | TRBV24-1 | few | CATSTGNTEAFF | TGTGCCACCTCTACAGGGAACACTGAAGCTTTCTTT
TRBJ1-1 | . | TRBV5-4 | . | CASSAAVKAEAFF | TGTGCCAGCAGCGCGGCAGTCAAGGCTGAAGCTTTCTTT
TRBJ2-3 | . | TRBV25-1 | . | CASSESITDTQYF | TGTGCCAGCAGTGAGAGTATCACAGATACGCAGTATTTT
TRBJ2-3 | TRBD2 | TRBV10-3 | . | CAIRGLAGRTDTQYF | TGTGCCATTCGTGGACTAGCGGGGCGCACAGATACGCAGTATTTT
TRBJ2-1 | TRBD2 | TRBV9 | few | CASSVGSMTSGYNEQFF | TGTGCCAGCAGCGTAGGGTCGATGACTAGCGGATACAATGAGCAGTTCTTC
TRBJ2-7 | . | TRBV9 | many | CASSVALGRAGLTYEQYF | TGTGCCAGCAGCGTAGCTCTTGGAAGGGCAGGTCTGACCTACGAGCAGTACTTC
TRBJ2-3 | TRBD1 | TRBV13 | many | CASSVTGGRDTQYF | TGTGCCAGCAGCGTGACAGGGGGTAGGGATACGCAGTATTTT
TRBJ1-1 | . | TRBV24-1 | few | CATSDRDTEAFF | TGTGCCACCAGTGACAGGGACACTGAAGCTTTCTTT
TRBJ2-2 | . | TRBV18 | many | CASSPPDDGSGELFF | TGTGCCAGCTCACCACCGGATGACGGATCCGGGGAGCTGTTTTTT
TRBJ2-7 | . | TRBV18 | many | CASSPPSKDSYEQYF | TGTGCCAGCTCACCACCGTCCAAGGACTCCTACGAGCAGTACTTC
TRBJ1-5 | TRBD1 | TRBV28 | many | CASSFGIPGQTPQHF | TGTGCCAGCAGCTTTGGTATTCCGGGACAGACGCCCCAGCATTTT